This T cell receptor beta chain was documented in a study of cytomegalovirus exposure and HLA in healthy donors. Study-wide points: A later analysis found most CMV-associated TCR beta chains apparently HLA-restricted.

A note on this clone: The antigen is not known.

13 Jbeta primers and 60 Vbeta primers were used for the PCR. Some clones are missing from TCRdb's copy, which holds only in-frame ones; the method was immunoSEQ multiplex PCR. The table lists tens of thousands of clones. The source of this sequence is a young man in good health and CMV-seronegative. The specimen sequenced was PBMCs.

The CDR3 sequence: CASKAGGAGELFF. In DNA form, the CDR3 reads TGTGCCAGCAAGGCGGGAGGGGCCGGGGAGCTGTTTTTT. This rearrangement joins TRBV6-5 to TRBJ2-2; 9 bases map to TRBD2. Trimming cost V 7 bases and J 6 bases; bases outside gene matches: 3. The length of the CDR3 is 13 residues. Germline CDR1 MNHEY, CDR2 SVGAGI.